This TCR beta chain was observed in a study of T cells in Graves' hyperthyroidism and ophthalmopathy. Findings and caveats of the study: Among clonotypes expanded in thyroid above 0.001, most were also found in blood.

It was considered stable Graves' hyperthyroidism when ophthalmopathy did not progress within 18 months. Germline V CDR1 and CDR2: DFQATT, SNEGSKA (reference sequence). J was trimmed by 0 bases and V by 5 bases; bases with no gene match: 8. This CDR3 spans 16 amino acids. There are many counts of this clonotype. Its antigen is not known. Amplification targeted TCR beta CDR3 regions from RNA transcripts. The HTBI primer set drove a first-round RT-PCR of the TCR CDR3. A single record per CDR3 protein comes from TCRdb applying MiXCR to the multiplex PCR reads. The sample holds over 650,000 distinct CDR3 sequences, about 15% seen once.

This chain joins TRBV20-1 and TRBJ2-1, with 9 bases lining up with TRBD2. Material for sequencing was blood. The TCR was taken from a man aged 18 to 35 with Graves' hyperthyroidism. In nucleotides, the CDR3 is TGCAGTGCTGCAGTAGCGGGAGCGAGCTCCTACAATGAGCAGTTCTTC. Its protein is CSAAVAGASSYNEQFF.